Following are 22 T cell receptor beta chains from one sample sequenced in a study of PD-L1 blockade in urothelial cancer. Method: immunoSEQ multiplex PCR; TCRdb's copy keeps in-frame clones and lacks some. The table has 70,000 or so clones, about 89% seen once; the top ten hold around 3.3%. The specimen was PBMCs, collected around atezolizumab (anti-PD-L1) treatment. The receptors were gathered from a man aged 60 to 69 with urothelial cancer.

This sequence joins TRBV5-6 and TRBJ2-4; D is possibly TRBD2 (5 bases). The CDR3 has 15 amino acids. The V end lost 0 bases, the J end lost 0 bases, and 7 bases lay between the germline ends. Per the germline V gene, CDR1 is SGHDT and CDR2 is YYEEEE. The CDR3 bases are TGTGCCAGCAGCTTGGTCGGGATAGCCAAAAACATTCAGTACTTC. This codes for CASSLVGIAKNIQYF.

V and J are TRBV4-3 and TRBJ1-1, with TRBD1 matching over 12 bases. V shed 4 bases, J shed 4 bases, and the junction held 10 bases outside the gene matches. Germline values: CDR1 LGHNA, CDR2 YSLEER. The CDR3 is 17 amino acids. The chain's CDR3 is CASSLGQGAGQGTEAFF. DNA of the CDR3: TGCGCCAGCAGCCTGGGACAGGGGGCGGGTCAGGGCACTGAAGCTTTCTTT.

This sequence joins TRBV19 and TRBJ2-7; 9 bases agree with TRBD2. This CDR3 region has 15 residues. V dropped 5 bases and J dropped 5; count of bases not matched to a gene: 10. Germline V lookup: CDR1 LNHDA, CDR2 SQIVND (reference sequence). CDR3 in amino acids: CASSPQAGLANEQYF. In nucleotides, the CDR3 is TGTGCCAGTAGTCCCCAGGCTGGACTAGCGAACGAGCAGTACTTC.

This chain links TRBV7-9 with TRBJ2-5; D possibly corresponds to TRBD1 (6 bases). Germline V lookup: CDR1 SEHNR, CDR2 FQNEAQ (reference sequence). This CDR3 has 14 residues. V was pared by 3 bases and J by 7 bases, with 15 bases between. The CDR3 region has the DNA TGTGCCAGCAGCTTTACAGGGTCGGTAGGGACCCAGTACTTC. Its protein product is CASSFTGSVGTQYF.

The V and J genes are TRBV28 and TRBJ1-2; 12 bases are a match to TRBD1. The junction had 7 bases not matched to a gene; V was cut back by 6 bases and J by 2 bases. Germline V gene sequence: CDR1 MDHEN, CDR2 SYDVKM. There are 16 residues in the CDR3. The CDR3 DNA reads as TGTGCCAGCAGAGACCCCGGGACAGGGGGCAACTATGGCTACACCTTC. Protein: CASRDPGTGGNYGYTF.

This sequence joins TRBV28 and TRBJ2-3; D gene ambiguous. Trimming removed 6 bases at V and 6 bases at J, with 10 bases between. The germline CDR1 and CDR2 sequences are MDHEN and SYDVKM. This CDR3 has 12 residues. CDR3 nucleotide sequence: TGTGCCAGCAGCCTACTACTGGATACGCAGTATTTT. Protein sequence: CASSLLLDTQYF.

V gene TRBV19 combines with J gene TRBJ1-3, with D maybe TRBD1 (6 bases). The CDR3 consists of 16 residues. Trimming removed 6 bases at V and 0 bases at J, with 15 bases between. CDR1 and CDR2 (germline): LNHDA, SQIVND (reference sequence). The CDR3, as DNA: TGTGCCAGTAGACGACAGGCGACCTTCTCTGGAAACACCATATATTTT. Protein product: CASRRQATFSGNTIYF.

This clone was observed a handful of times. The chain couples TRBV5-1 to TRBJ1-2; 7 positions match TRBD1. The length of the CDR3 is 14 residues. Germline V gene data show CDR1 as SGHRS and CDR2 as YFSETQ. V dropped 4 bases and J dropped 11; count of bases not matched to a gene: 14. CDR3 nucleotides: TGCGCCAGCAGCACCGGGACAGACCCGTATTGGTACACCTTC. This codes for CASSTGTDPYWYTF. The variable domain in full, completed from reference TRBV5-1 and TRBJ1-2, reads KAGVTQTPRYLIKTRGQQVTLSCSPISGHRSVSWYQQTPGQGLQFLFEYFSETQRNKGNFPGRFSGRQFSNSRSEMNVSTLELGDSALYLCASSTGTDPYWYTFGSGTRLTVV.

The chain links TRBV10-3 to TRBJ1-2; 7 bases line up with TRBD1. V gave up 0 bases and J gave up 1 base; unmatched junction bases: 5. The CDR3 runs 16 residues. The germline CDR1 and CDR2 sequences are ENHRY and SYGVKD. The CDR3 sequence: CAISESWWDSNYGYTF. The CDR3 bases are TGTGCCATCAGTGAGTCGTGGTGGGACAGTAACTATGGCTACACCTTC.

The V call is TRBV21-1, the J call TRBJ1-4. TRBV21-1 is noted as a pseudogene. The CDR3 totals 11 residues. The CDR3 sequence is CASEPGEKLFF. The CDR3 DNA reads TGTGCCAGCGAACCGGGGGAAAAACTGTTTTTT.

The CDR3 sequence: CATAAGGPSNEQFF. The CDR3 nucleotides read TGTGCCACCGCGGCGGGAGGGCCCTCAAATGAGCAGTTCTTC. This rearrangement joins TRBV15 to TRBJ2-1; 9 nucleotides line up with TRBD2. The V gene's germline CDR1 is LNHNV and CDR2 YYDKDF (reference sequence). The CDR3 extends over 14 amino acids. After removal of 8 bases from V and 7 bases from J, the junction contained 9 bases not matched to a gene.

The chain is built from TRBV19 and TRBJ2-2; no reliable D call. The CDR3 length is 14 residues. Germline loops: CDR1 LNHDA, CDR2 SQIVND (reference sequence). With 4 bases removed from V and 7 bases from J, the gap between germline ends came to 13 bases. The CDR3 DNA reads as TGTGCCAGTAGTAATCGGTCCCCTGGCGGGGAGCTGTTTTTT. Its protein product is CASSNRSPGGELFF.

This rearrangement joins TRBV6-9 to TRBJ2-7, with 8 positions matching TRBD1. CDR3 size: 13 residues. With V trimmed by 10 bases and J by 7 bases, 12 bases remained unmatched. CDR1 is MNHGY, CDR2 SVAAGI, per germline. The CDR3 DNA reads TGTGCCACCAAAGGACAGGGCCTAGGGGAGCAGTACTTC. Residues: CATKGQGLGEQYF.

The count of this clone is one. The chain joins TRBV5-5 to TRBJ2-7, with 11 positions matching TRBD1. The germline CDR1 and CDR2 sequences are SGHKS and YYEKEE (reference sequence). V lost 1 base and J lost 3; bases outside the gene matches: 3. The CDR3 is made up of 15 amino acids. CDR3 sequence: CASSLLGQGGYEQYF. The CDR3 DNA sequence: TGTGCCAGCAGCTTGCTGGGACAGGGGGGCTACGAGCAGTACTTC.

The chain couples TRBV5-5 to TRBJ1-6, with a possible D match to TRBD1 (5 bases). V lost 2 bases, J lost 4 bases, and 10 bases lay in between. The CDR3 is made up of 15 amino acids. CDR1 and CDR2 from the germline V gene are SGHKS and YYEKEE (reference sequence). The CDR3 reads CASSLSRGYNSPLHF. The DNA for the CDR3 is TGTGCCAGCAGCTTAAGTAGGGGTTATAATTCACCCCTCCACTTT.

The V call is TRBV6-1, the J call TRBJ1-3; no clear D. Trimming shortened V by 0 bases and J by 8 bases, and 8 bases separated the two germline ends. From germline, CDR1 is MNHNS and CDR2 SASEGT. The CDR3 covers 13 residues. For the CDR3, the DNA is TGTGCCAGCAGTGAAGCGCAGGCGTACACCATATATTTT. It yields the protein CASSEAQAYTIYF.

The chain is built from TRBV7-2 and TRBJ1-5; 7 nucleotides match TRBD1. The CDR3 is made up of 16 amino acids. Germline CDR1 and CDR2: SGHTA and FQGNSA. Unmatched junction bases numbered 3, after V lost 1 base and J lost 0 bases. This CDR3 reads CASSLVPGGSNQPQHF. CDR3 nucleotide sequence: TGTGCCAGCAGCTTAGTACCAGGGGGTAGCAATCAGCCCCAGCATTTT.

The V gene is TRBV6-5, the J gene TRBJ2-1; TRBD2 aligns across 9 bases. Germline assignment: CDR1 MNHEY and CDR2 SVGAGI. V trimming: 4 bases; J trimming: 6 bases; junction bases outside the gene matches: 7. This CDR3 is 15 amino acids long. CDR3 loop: CASSSIAGARNEQFF. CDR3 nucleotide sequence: TGTGCCAGCAGTTCCATAGCGGGAGCCCGCAATGAGCAGTTCTTC.

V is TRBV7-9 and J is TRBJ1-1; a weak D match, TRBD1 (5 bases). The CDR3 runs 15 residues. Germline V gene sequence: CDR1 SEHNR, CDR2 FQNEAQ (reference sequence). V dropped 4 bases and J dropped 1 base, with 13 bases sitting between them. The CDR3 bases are TGTGCCAGCAGCTCGGGGGTGGGGGGGAACACTGAAGCTTTCTTT. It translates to CASSSGVGGNTEAFF.

The CDR3 protein is CASSLVLGNYEQYF. CDR3 in DNA: TGTGCCAGCAGCTTAGTTCTAGGTAATTACGAGCAGTACTTC. This chain links TRBV7-8 with TRBJ2-7, with D unresolved. The germline CDR1 and CDR2 sequences are SGHVS and FQNEAQ. V lost 1 base and J 4 bases, leaving 11 bases between the germline ends. This CDR3 is 14 amino acids long.

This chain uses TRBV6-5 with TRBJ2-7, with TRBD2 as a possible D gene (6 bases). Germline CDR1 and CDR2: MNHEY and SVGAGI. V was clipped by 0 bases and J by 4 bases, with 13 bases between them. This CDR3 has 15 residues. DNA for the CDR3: TGTGCCAGCAGTTACTCTGGCGGGATGTCGTACGAGCAGTACTTC. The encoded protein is CASSYSGGMSYEQYF.

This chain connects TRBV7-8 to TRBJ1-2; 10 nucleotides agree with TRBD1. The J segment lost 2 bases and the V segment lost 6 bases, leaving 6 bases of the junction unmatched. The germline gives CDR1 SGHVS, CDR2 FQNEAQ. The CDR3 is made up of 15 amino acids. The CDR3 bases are TGTGCCAGCAGTCGAGAGGGACAGGGGAACTATGGCTACACCTTC. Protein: CASSREGQGNYGYTF.